The T cell receptor beta chain under discussion was sequenced for a study of OX40 agonist ivuxolimab in advanced cancers. Turning to the study itself: Ivuxolimab doses were 0.01, 0.1, 0.3, 1.5, 3 or 10 mg/kg every 2 weeks.

Assay used: immunoSEQ multiplex PCR; TCRdb lists only in-frame clones, some missing. The repertoire holds around 58,000 clones, with roughly 84% as singletons. Study results and limitations: At doses 0.1 to 3.0 mg/kg, CD4+ and CD8+ clones expanded. Antigen specificity remained undetermined for the expanded peripheral T cells.

CDR1 is MDHEN, CDR2 SYDVKM, per germline. V was pared by 3 bases and J by 5 bases, with 16 bases between. The CDR3 is made up of 15 amino acids. Remarks on this clone: The antigen remains undetermined.

The sample consisted of CD4+ or CD8+ T cells sorted from blood, taken in a trial of the OX40 agonist ivuxolimab. This TCR was sampled from an adult with an advanced solid tumor such as melanoma, head and neck, liver or kidney cancer. J is TRBJ1-2 and V is TRBV28; D perhaps matches TRBD1 (6 bases). The CDR3 region has the DNA TGTGCCAGCAGTTTCCGTCATGGGGGCGCATATGGCTACACCTTC. This codes for CASSFRHGGAYGYTF.